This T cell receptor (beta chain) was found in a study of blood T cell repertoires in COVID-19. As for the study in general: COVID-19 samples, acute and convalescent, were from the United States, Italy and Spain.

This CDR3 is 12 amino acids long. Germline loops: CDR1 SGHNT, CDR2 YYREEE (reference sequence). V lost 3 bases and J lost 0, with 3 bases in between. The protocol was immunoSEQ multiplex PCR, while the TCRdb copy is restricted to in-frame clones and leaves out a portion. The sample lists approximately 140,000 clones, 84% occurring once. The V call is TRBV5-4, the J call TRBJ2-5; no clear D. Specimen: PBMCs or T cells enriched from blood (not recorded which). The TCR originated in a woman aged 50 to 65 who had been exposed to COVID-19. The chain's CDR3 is CASSSNQETQYF. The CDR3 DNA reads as TGTGCCAGCAGCTCTAACCAAGAGACCCAGTACTTC.